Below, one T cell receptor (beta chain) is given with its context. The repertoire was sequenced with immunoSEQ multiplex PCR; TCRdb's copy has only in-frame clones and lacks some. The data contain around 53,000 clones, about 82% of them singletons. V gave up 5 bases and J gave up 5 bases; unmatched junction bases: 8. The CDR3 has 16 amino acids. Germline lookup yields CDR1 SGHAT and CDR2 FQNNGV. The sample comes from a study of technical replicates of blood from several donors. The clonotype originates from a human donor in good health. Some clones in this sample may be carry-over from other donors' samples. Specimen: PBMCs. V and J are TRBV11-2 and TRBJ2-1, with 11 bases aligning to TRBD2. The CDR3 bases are TGTGCCAGCAGCACCCTACTAGCGGGGGATAACAATGAGCAGTTCTTC. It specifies CASSTLLAGDNNEQFF. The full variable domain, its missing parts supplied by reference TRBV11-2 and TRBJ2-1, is EAGVAQSPRYKIIEKRQSVAFWCNPISGHATLYWYQQILGQGPKLLIQFQNNGVVDDSQLPKDRFSAERLKGVDSTLKIQPAKLEDSAVYLCASSTLLAGDNNEQFFGPGTRLTVL.